These 14 T cell receptor beta chains share one sample of origin, sequenced in a study of T cell clonality in common variable immunodeficiency. Generated by immunoSEQ multiplex PCR, the TCRdb table keeps only in-frame clones and is missing some. The sample yields about 19,000 clones, without any singletons. Notes on the study in general: Fewer deletions and N-nucleotide insertions were reportedly seen in common variable immunodeficiency TCR beta sequences.

These receptors have no identified antigens. The sequencing input was peripheral blood mononuclear cells. The origin of the receptors is a human donor with common variable immunodeficiency.

Many counts were recorded for this clone. The CDR3 end lies 3 residues beyond the end of the read and is filled in from the germline J gene. V gene TRBV14 combines with J gene TRBJ1-1; maybe TRBD1 (6 bases). This CDR3 is 13 amino acids long. The V gene's germline CDR1 is SGHDN and CDR2 FVKESK. V lost 1 base to trimming and J lost 5 bases, with 8 bases between them. Incomplete CDR3 DNA: TGTGCCAGCAGCCAAGCAGGGGTTACTGAA. It is translated as CASSQAGVTE. The CDR3, in full, reads CASSQAGVTEAFF.

This clone was observed at least ten times. The observed sequence ends 3 residues before the CDR3 terminus, with the missing tail filled in from the germline J gene. This chain joins TRBV20-1 and TRBJ2-3; no clear D. This CDR3 is built from 15 residues. Deletions cut 0 bases from V and 2 bases from J, with 12 bases between. Per germline, CDR1 DFQATT and CDR2 SNEGSKA (reference sequence). The sequenced part of the CDR3 DNA is TGCAGTGCTAGAGAAAATTTTTTCCTCACAGATACG. It specifies CSARENFFLTDT. The CDR3 reads in full as CSARENFFLTDTQYF.

This clone was recorded many times. The read gets to within 3 residues of the CDR3 end, and the germline J gene fills in the rest. The chain has TRBV7-9 and TRBJ2-1; no clear D. Per the germline V gene, CDR1 is SEHNR and CDR2 is FQNEAQ (reference sequence). The CDR3 contains 12 residues. V was trimmed by 1 base and J by 9 bases, leaving 7 bases between them. The CDR3 DNA, read in part, is TGTGCCAGCAGCTTAGAGCGCAGTGAG. It specifies CASSLERSE. The CDR3 in full is CASSLERSEQFF.

This clone was observed many times. The CDR3 end is not reached by the read, which stops 3 residues before it; the germline J gene fills it in. This sequence joins TRBV19 and TRBJ2-1; TRBD2 matches 11 bases. This CDR3 is built from 16 residues. Per germline, CDR1 LNHDA and CDR2 SQIVND (reference sequence). V shed 5 bases, J shed 4 bases, and the junction held 7 bases outside the gene matches. The CDR3 DNA, read in part, is TGTGCCAGTAGTCCAACGACTAGCGGGATTTACAATGAG. Translated, it gives CASSPTTSGIYNE. The full CDR3 protein is CASSPTTSGIYNEQFF.

This clone was seen a handful of times. Read coverage stops 3 residues before the CDR3 terminus; the germline J gene supplies the remainder. The identical CDR3 is also encoded by other nucleotide sequences in the sample. The V call is TRBV7-2, the J call TRBJ2-2; 8 bases map to TRBD2. CDR3 size: 16 residues. Germline CDR1 and CDR2: SGHTA and FQGNSA. The CDR3 sequence: CASRLAGQGWTGELFF. The sequenced CDR3 bases are TGTGCAAGTCGCTTAGCGGGGCAGGGGTGGACCGGGGAG.

This clone was detected many times. The DNA ends 3 residues before the CDR3 does, and the rest of the CDR3 is filled in from the germline J gene. The rearrangement links TRBV19 to TRBJ2-6; maybe TRBD1 (6 bases). This CDR3 spans 17 amino acids. Germline assignment: CDR1 LNHDA and CDR2 SQIVND (reference sequence). Deletions cut 3 bases from V and 0 bases from J, with 12 bases between. The DNA read from the CDR3 is TGTGCCAGTAGTATGTTCAGGGGCGACTCTGGGGCCAACGTC. Its protein product is CASSMFRGDSGANV. The CDR3 in full is CASSMFRGDSGANVLTF.

The table lists this clone with many counts. The read ends 3 residues shy of where the CDR3 ends; the end is completed using the germline J gene. The V call is TRBV19, the J call TRBJ1-5; TRBD1 matches 7 bases. CDR1 and CDR2 (germline): LNHDA, SQIVND (reference sequence). The CDR3 length is 14 residues. CDR3 residues: CASSGQEVFFPQHF. Partial CDR3 DNA: TGTGCCAGTAGTGGACAGGAAGTCTTCTTCCCC.

This clone was detected ten times or more. The read finishes 3 residues shy of the CDR3 end, and the germline J gene is used to complete it. This rearrangement joins TRBV29-1 to TRBJ2-3; 12 bases are a match to TRBD1. CDR1 and CDR2 (germline): SQVTM, ANQGSEA. V shed 5 bases and J 5 bases; nucleotides not matched to a gene: 5. There are 14 residues in the CDR3. The CDR3 DNA, read in part, is TGCAGCGTTTCGGGACAGGGGGCAGGAGATACG. It encodes CSVSGQGAGDT. The whole CDR3 sequence is CSVSGQGAGDTQYF.

There are many counts of this clone. From the germline J gene comes the end of the CDR3, since the read stops 3 residues before it. The rearrangement links TRBV7-9 to TRBJ1-6; 8 bases are a match to TRBD1. This CDR3 spans 14 amino acids. The V and J ends lost 5 bases and 9 bases, in that order; junction bases with no gene match: 6. Germline values: CDR1 SEHNR, CDR2 FQNEAQ (reference sequence). The CDR3 DNA, read in part, is TGTGCCAGCAGCCCAGACAGGGGAAGTTCACCC. This encodes CASSPDRGSSP. The entire CDR3 protein is CASSPDRGSSPLHF.

This clone was detected many times. The read finishes 3 residues shy of the CDR3 end, and the germline J gene is used to complete it. The chain is built from TRBV7-8 and TRBJ2-3, with D tentatively TRBD2 (6 bases). The V and J ends lost 4 bases and 4 bases respectively, with 15 bases between them. The CDR3 totals 15 residues. Germline V gives CDR1 SGHVS, CDR2 FQNEAQ. The part of the CDR3 DNA that was read is TGTGCCAGCAGCTCCTCCTTAGCGGTGGCAGATACG. Protein sequence: CASSSSLAVADT. The CDR3 reads in full as CASSSSLAVADTQYF.

This clone has ten or more counts. Coverage ceases 3 residues before the CDR3 finishes, and the germline J gene fills in the end. The chain is built from TRBV6-4 and TRBJ2-3; D possibly corresponds to TRBD1 (6 bases). The CDR3 runs to 15 residues. CDR1 is MRHNA and CDR2 is SNTAGT in the germline V gene. Trimming shortened V by 5 bases and J by 2 bases, and 14 bases separated the two germline ends. CDR3 DNA (partial): TGTGCCAGCAGTTATACAGGGCGCCCCACAGATACG. Residues: CASSYTGRPTDT. In full, the CDR3 is CASSYTGRPTDTQYF.

This clone has ten or more counts. Sequencing ends 3 residues short of the CDR3 end; the germline J gene provides the rest. The V call is TRBV7-9, the J call TRBJ1-1; D is ambiguous. Looked up from germline, CDR1 is SEHNR and CDR2 is FQNEAQ (reference sequence). Trimming removed 1 base from V and 4 bases from J, with 7 bases in between. The CDR3 covers 13 residues. The CDR3 sequence is CASSLDSRTEAFF. CDR3 DNA (partial): TGTGCCAGCAGCTTAGACAGCCGCACTGAA.

This clone has ten or more counts. The read ends 3 residues shy of where the CDR3 ends; the end is completed using the germline J gene. This chain uses TRBV20-1 with TRBJ2-2; 14 bases align to TRBD2. Unmatched junction bases numbered 11, after V lost 5 bases and J lost 6 bases. Germline CDR1 is DFQATT and CDR2 is SNEGSKA (reference sequence). This CDR3 has 17 amino acids. This CDR3 reads CSAGTGTSGSRAGELFF. The CDR3 DNA, read in part, is TGCAGTGCTGGAACCGGGACTAGCGGGAGTCGGGCCGGGGAG.

Many counts were recorded for this clone. Read coverage stops 3 residues before the CDR3 terminus; the germline J gene supplies the remainder. The J gene is TRBJ2-3, the V gene TRBV10-1; the match to TRBD2 covers 8 bases. The CDR3 covers 15 residues. The V gene's germline CDR1 is WNHNN and CDR2 SYGVQD (reference sequence). The V segment lost 2 bases and the J segment 3 bases; nucleotides outside the gene matches: 4. The CDR3 DNA, read in part, is TGCGCCAGCAGTGAGGCGGGAGGTAGAACAGATACG. It encodes CASSEAGGRTDT. The complete CDR3 reads CASSEAGGRTDTQYF.